This T cell receptor beta chain was profiled in a study of blood T cell repertoires in COVID-19. The overall study: The study drew acute and convalescent COVID-19 samples from the United States, Italy and Spain.

The participants were between about 18 and 95 years old and came from some 23 US areas. The V and J ends lost 3 bases and 7 bases respectively, with 17 bases between them. Germline CDR1 is KGHDR and CDR2 is SFDVKD. The CDR3 runs to 16 residues. Method: immunoSEQ multiplex PCR; TCRdb's copy keeps in-frame clones and lacks some. The data show about 480,000 clones, roughly 90% seen once. This sequence originates from a woman between 40 and 55 years old who had recovered from COVID-19. The J gene is TRBJ1-4, the V gene TRBV24-1; no definite D call. Sequenced input: PBMCs or T cells enriched from blood (not recorded which). This CDR3 is CATSDPAVGLGEKLFF. DNA of the CDR3: TGTGCCACCAGTGATCCGGCAGTTGGGCTGGGTGAAAAACTGTTTTTT.